Presented here are 15 T cell receptor beta chains from one specimen sequenced in a study of CD8+ T cells in alopecia areata. RNA extraction was followed by reverse transcription into cDNA, which acted as the sequencing template. Measured with immunoSEQ multiplex PCR; TCRdb has only the in-frame clones, and not every one. The sample lists more than 90,000 clones, roughly 50% seen once, with 12% in the top ten. The treatment is: oral pan-JAK inhibitor, 5-10 mg twice daily. The starting material was CD8+ T cells sorted from blood, obtained at week 24, from a patient treated with tofacitinib. The receptors come from a human donor with alopecia areata.

The chain carries TRBV11-2 and TRBJ2-3; D is ambiguous. CDR3 size: 14 residues. Germline V gene data show CDR1 as SGHAT and CDR2 as FQNNGV. V was trimmed by 3 bases and J by 2 bases, leaving 9 bases between them. The CDR3, as DNA: TGTGCCAGCAGCTTGCGGCCCCTCACAGATACGCAGTATTTT. The encoded protein is CASSLRPLTDTQYF.

V usage is TRBV4-3 and J usage is TRBJ2-5; D is unclear. The germline CDR1 and CDR2 sequences are LGHNA and YSLEER. CDR3 length: 13 residues. V lost 1 base, J lost 2 bases, and 5 bases lay in between. DNA for the CDR3: TGCGCCAGCAGCCAAGTGGAACAAGAGACCCAGTACTTC. This gives the protein CASSQVEQETQYF.

The chain is built from TRBV30 and TRBJ1-5; D remains unclear. The V end was cut by 3 bases, the J end by 9 bases, with 18 bases between. The CDR3 extends over 14 amino acids. Per the germline V gene, CDR1 is GTSNPN and CDR2 is SVGIG (reference sequence). CDR3 sequence (DNA): TGTGCCTGGAGCGGAGAACCGGGAGGAGGGCCCCAGCATTTT. This codes for CAWSGEPGGGPQHF.

The sample holds one count of this clone. The rearrangement links TRBV7-6 to TRBJ2-5; maybe TRBD2 (7 bases). The length of the CDR3 is 15 residues. The germline V and J ends were trimmed by 5 bases and 3 bases, with 16 bases remaining between them. In germline, CDR1 is SGHVS, CDR2 FNYEAQ. The CDR3 spells CASSPEAGAEETQYF. CDR3 coding DNA: TGTGCCAGCAGCCCCGAGGCGGGGGCGGAAGAGACCCAGTACTTC.

The chain uses TRBV5-1 and TRBJ2-7; TRBD1 aligns across 9 bases. The V segment lost 6 bases and the J segment 3 bases; nucleotides outside the gene matches: 7. The CDR3 extends over 14 amino acids. CDR1 and CDR2 (germline): SGHRS, YFSETQ. The CDR3 DNA sequence: TGCGCCAGCAACTACCAGGGACAGGGCTACGAGCAGTACTTC. This gives the protein CASNYQGQGYEQYF.

This rearrangement joins TRBV25-1 to TRBJ2-2; TRBD2 is a possible D gene (6 bases). The germline V and J ends were trimmed by 6 bases and 4 bases, with 12 bases remaining between them. The CDR3 loop spans 14 amino acids. From germline, CDR1 is MGHDK and CDR2 SYGVNS. In nucleotides, the CDR3 is TGTGCCAGCAGACCCGGGAGCTCCACCGGGGAGCTGTTTTTT. It translates to CASRPGSSTGELFF. Filled out from reference TRBV25-1 and TRBJ2-2, the complete variable domain reads EADIYQTPRYLVIGTGKKITLECSQTMGHDKMYWYQQDPGMELHLIHYSYGVNSTEKGDLSSESTVSRIRTEHFPLTLESARPSHTSQYLCASRPGSSTGELFFGEGSRLTVL.

Comments on this clone: The same CDR3 also results from other DNA sequences found in this sample. This chain joins TRBV9 and TRBJ1-1; TRBD1 might be the D (6 bases). CDR3 length: 16 amino acids. Per the germline V gene, CDR1 is SGDLS and CDR2 is YYNGEE. V was trimmed by 3 bases and J by 0 bases, leaving 15 bases between them. The CDR3 nucleotides are TGTGCCAGCAGCGCTGAATCAGGGGACATGAACACTGAAGCTTTCTTT. It yields the protein CASSAESGDMNTEAFF.

This clone was found many times. The chain couples TRBV7-8 to TRBJ2-7; 10 nucleotides match TRBD1. The CDR3 has 17 amino acids. V shed 5 bases, J shed 5 bases, and the junction held 15 bases outside the gene matches. Germline loops: CDR1 SGHVS, CDR2 FQNEAQ. This CDR3 reads CASSTNPKDRGTDEQYF. In nucleotides, the CDR3 is TGTGCCAGCAGCACAAACCCCAAGGACAGGGGGACCGACGAGCAGTACTTC.

This sequence joins TRBV5-1 and TRBJ1-6; 8 nucleotides line up with TRBD1. Looked up from germline, CDR1 is SGHRS and CDR2 is YFSETQ. V shed 4 bases, J shed 0 bases, and the junction held 3 bases outside the gene matches. CDR3 length: 16 amino acids. CDR3 in amino acids: CASSRTGSSYNSPLHF. CDR3 in DNA: TGCGCCAGCAGCCGGACAGGGAGCTCCTATAATTCACCCCTCCACTTT.

The DNA for the CDR3 is TGTGCCAGCAGCTCGGGCAGGGGAACCTACAATGAGCAGTTCTTC. Translating it yields CASSSGRGTYNEQFF. The V call is TRBV7-9, the J call TRBJ2-1; a weak D match, TRBD1 (6 bases). Trimming shortened V by 4 bases and J by 2 bases, and 12 bases separated the two germline ends. Germline V gene sequence: CDR1 SEHNR, CDR2 FQNEAQ (reference sequence). CDR3 length equals 15 residues.

This clone was counted a single time. The V gene is TRBV4-2, the J gene TRBJ1-4; possible D gene TRBD1, 6 bases. Germline CDR1 and CDR2: LGHNA and YNFKEQ. V lost 0 bases to trimming and J lost 6 bases, with 17 bases between them. The CDR3 runs 17 residues. The CDR3, as DNA: TGTGCCAGCAGCCAAGATCCGACGGGGGGCGAGGATGAAAAACTGTTTTTT. Amino acids: CASSQDPTGGEDEKLFF.

In its sample, this clone was seen a few times. The rearrangement links TRBV4-3 to TRBJ2-7, with D possibly being TRBD1 or TRBD2 (6 bases each). Trimming took off 0 bases at V and 1 base at J, with 13 bases between the two ends. The V gene's germline CDR1 is LGHNA and CDR2 YSLEER. The length of the CDR3 is 16 residues. Written as DNA, the CDR3 is TGCGCCAGCAGCCAAGATCCAGGGGAGGCGTCCTACGAGCAGTACTTC. This translates into CASSQDPGEASYEQYF.

The chain uses TRBV7-8 and TRBJ2-5, with 9 nucleotides matching TRBD2. Germline V lookup: CDR1 SGHVS, CDR2 FQNEAQ. The CDR3 has 17 residues. Trimming at V came to 6 bases and at J to 1 base, leaving 12 bases not matched to a gene. Here the CDR3 reads CASSYGAGGDAQETQYF. The CDR3 DNA is TGTGCCAGCAGTTACGGTGCGGGGGGGGACGCCCAAGAGACCCAGTACTTC.

The V call is TRBV9, the J call TRBJ2-3; TRBD2 matches 12 bases. The CDR3 runs 18 residues. Germline CDR1 and CDR2: SGDLS and YYNGEE. The V segment lost 3 bases and the J segment 2 bases; nucleotides outside the gene matches: 10. CDR3 loop: CASSGRLAGARITDTQYF. The CDR3 nucleotides are TGTGCCAGCAGCGGACGACTAGCGGGGGCTCGTATCACAGATACGCAGTATTTT. The variable domain in full, with the rest retrieved from reference TRBV9 and TRBJ2-3, is DSGVTQTPKHLITATGQRVTLRCSPRSGDLSVYWYQQSLDQGLQFLIQYYNGEERAKGNILERFSAQQFPDLHSELNLSSLELGDSALYFCASSGRLAGARITDTQYFGPGTRLTVL.

This chain joins TRBV4-1 and TRBJ2-7, with D possibly TRBD1 on 5 matching bases. Per germline, CDR1 MGHRA and CDR2 YSYEKL. The CDR3 contains 15 residues. V was shortened by 2 bases and J by 1 base, with 12 bases between the two germline ends. CDR3 sequence reads: CASSQFRQPSYEQYF. CDR3 DNA sequence: TGCGCCAGCAGCCAATTTAGACAGCCGTCCTACGAGCAGTACTTC.